Listed here are 16 T cell receptor beta chains from one sample, sequenced in a study of CD8+ T cells in alopecia areata. Sequencing templates came from extracted RNA that was reverse transcribed into cDNA. Method: immunoSEQ multiplex PCR; TCRdb's copy keeps in-frame clones and lacks some. The table lists about 140,000 clones, around 49% of them singletons. The material was CD4+ T cells sorted from blood, obtained at week 0. These receptors all come from a human donor with alopecia areata.

V is TRBV29-1 and J is TRBJ2-7, with a weak D call TRBD1 (6 bases). V lost 6 bases and J lost 6, with 15 bases in between. Germline V gene lookup returns CDR1 SQVTM and CDR2 ANQGSEA. The CDR3 is 12 residues long. The CDR3 loop reads CSVRTVRVEQYF. The CDR3 DNA sequence: TGCAGCGTCCGGACAGTTCGTGTCGAGCAGTACTTC.

In this sample, this clone turned up a few times. The chain carries TRBV7-3 and TRBJ2-5; perhaps TRBD2 as D (6 bases). Germline CDR1 and CDR2: SGHTA and FQGTGA. Trimming removed 5 bases at V and 2 bases at J, with 12 bases between. This CDR3 has 14 residues. CDR3 region: CASSPGGRQETQYF. The CDR3 coding sequence is TGTGCCAGCAGCCCCGGGGGAAGGCAAGAGACCCAGTACTTC.

This chain connects TRBV5-1 to TRBJ2-7; 8 nucleotides agree with TRBD2. J was trimmed by 7 bases and V by 4 bases; bases with no gene match: 16. From germline, CDR1 is SGHRS and CDR2 YFSETQ. The CDR3 is 16 amino acids. CDR3 sequence: CASSAGPSGGPGEQYF. The CDR3 DNA sequence: TGCGCCAGCAGCGCGGGACCCTCGGGAGGGCCGGGAGAGCAGTACTTC. The full variable domain, in which reference TRBV5-1 and TRBJ2-7 provide the parts outside the CDR3, is KAGVTQTPRYLIKTRGQQVTLSCSPISGHRSVSWYQQTPGQGLQFLFEYFSETQRNKGNFPGRFSGRQFSNSRSEMNVSTLELGDSALYLCASSAGPSGGPGEQYFGPGTRLTVT.

The chain employs TRBV29-1 and TRBJ1-1, with D hard to call. V gave up 4 bases and J gave up 7 bases, with 10 bases separating them. This CDR3 has 11 residues. In germline, CDR1 is SQVTM, CDR2 ANQGSEA. The CDR3 sequence: CSVVGQFEAFF. Written as DNA, the CDR3 is TGCAGCGTTGTGGGCCAGTTTGAAGCTTTCTTT.

The chain carries TRBV7-2 and TRBJ2-5; the match to TRBD1 covers 11 bases. Unmatched junction bases numbered 5, after V lost 4 bases and J lost 4 bases. The CDR3 has 15 amino acids. Germline V lookup: CDR1 SGHTA, CDR2 FQGNSA. CDR3 protein: CASSSTGTGGETQYF. CDR3 in DNA: TGTGCCAGCAGCTCCACCGGGACAGGGGGAGAGACCCAGTACTTC. Full variable domain (remainder filled in from reference TRBV7-2 and TRBJ2-5): GAGVSQSPSNKVTEKGKDVELRCDPISGHTALYWYRQSLGQGLEFLIYFQGNSAPDKSGLPSDRFSAERTGGSVSTLTIQRTQQEDSAVYLCASSSTGTGGETQYFGPGTRLLVL.

This chain joins TRBV7-2 and TRBJ2-2; D is uncertain. This CDR3 is built from 15 residues. Germline lookup yields CDR1 SGHTA and CDR2 FQGNSA. V lost 5 bases and J lost 1, with 11 bases in between. CDR3 DNA: TGTGCCAGCAGCGTGATTAGTGGGAACACCGGGGAGCTGTTTTTT. It yields the protein CASSVISGNTGELFF.

This sequence joins TRBV27 and TRBJ2-1; no clear D gene. V lost 2 bases and J lost 6, with 20 bases in between. The germline CDR1 and CDR2 sequences are MNHEY and SMNVEV (reference sequence). The CDR3 has 17 residues. CDR3: CASSLGSGRTNSNEQFF. DNA for the CDR3: TGTGCCAGCAGTTTAGGGTCAGGACGGACCAATTCCAATGAGCAGTTCTTC.

The chain has TRBV2 and TRBJ1-2; no clear D. There are 9 residues in the CDR3. Trimming shortened V by 10 bases and J by 6 bases, and 6 bases separated the two germline ends. Germline CDR1 SNHLY, CDR2 FYNNEI. CDR3 amino acids: CANADGYTF. The CDR3 nucleotides are TGTGCCAACGCTGATGGCTACACCTTC.

This clone has only a few counts. This rearrangement joins TRBV29-1 to TRBJ1-1; D remains ambiguous. CDR3 size: 11 residues. With 4 bases removed from V and 1 base from J, the gap between germline ends came to 4 bases. The V gene's germline CDR1 is SQVTM and CDR2 ANQGSEA. CDR3 DNA sequence: TGCAGCGTTGTCGGGAACACTGAAGCTTTCTTT. Translating it yields CSVVGNTEAFF.

The chain uses TRBV2 and TRBJ1-5; 7 nucleotides line up with TRBD1. From germline, CDR1 is SNHLY and CDR2 FYNNEI. CDR3 size: 15 residues. After removal of 4 bases from V and 6 bases from J, the junction contained 9 bases not matched to a gene. As DNA, the CDR3 is TGTGCCAGCAGTGTCGGAGGGGGCGGATCTCAGCCCCAGCATTTT. It encodes CASSVGGGGSQPQHF. Combining the CDR3 with reference TRBV2 and TRBJ1-5 gives the whole variable domain EPEVTQTPSHQVTQMGQEVILRCVPISNHLYFYWYRQILGQKVEFLVSFYNNEISEKSEIFDDQFSVERPDGSNFTLKIRSTKLEDSAMYFCASSVGGGGSQPQHFGDGTRLSIL.

The CDR3 DNA sequence: TGTGCCTGGAGTGTGGTCCCCAGGGGCAATTCACCCCTCCACTTT. Translated: CAWSVVPRGNSPLHF. The chain carries TRBV30 and TRBJ1-6, with D perhaps matching TRBD1 (6 bases). The germline V gene encodes CDR1 GTSNPN and CDR2 SVGIG (reference sequence). This CDR3 comprises 15 residues. V shed 0 bases and J shed 7 bases, with 13 bases lying between them.

V and J are TRBV10-3 and TRBJ1-5; 8 nucleotides agree with TRBD1. Germline lookup yields CDR1 ENHRY and CDR2 SYGVKD. The CDR3 is 17 amino acids. J lost 5 bases, V lost 0 bases, and 9 bases had no gene match. In DNA form, the CDR3 reads TGTGCCATCAGTGAGTCATTTGGGCGGACAGGGCATCAGCCCCAGCATTTT. Residues: CAISESFGRTGHQPQHF.

This clone was counted ten times or more. This chain's CDR3 is CAWRRVKRTGELFF. The DNA of the CDR3 is TGTGCCTGGAGGAGGGTCAAGAGGACCGGGGAGCTGTTTTTT. The rearrangement uses TRBV30 and TRBJ2-2, with D possibly TRBD2 on 5 matching bases. The CDR3 consists of 14 residues. V lost 3 bases to trimming and J lost 5 bases, with 13 bases between them. CDR1 GTSNPN and CDR2 SVGIG come from the germline V gene (reference sequence).

J is TRBJ1-5 and V is TRBV30; a possible D gene is TRBD1 (5 bases). Germline V gives CDR1 GTSNPN, CDR2 SVGIG (reference sequence). Trimming left V 3 bases short and J 7 bases short, with 13 bases between. This CDR3 is built from 13 residues. As DNA, the CDR3 is TGTGCCTGGAGCCCTACGGGACGCCAGCCCCAGCATTTT. It encodes CAWSPTGRQPQHF.

The chain has TRBV7-2 and TRBJ2-7, with 13 bases matching TRBD2. V shed 5 bases, J shed 3 bases, and the junction held 4 bases outside the gene matches. Germline V gene sequence: CDR1 SGHTA, CDR2 FQGNSA. This CDR3 spans 15 amino acids. CDR3 sequence reads: CASSPRLAGGYEQYF. Written as DNA, the CDR3 is TGTGCCAGCAGCCCCCGACTAGCGGGAGGCTACGAGCAGTACTTC.

V is TRBV4-3 and J is TRBJ1-1, with D possibly TRBD1 on 6 matching bases. CDR3 length: 18 amino acids. V was trimmed by 3 bases and J by 4 bases, leaving 24 bases between them. CDR1 is LGHNA and CDR2 is YSLEER in the germline V gene. The CDR3 is CASSHQPRGPRGTTEAFF. The CDR3 nucleotides are TGCGCCAGCAGCCATCAACCCCGGGGCCCAAGGGGGACCACTGAAGCTTTCTTT.